The 9 T cell receptor beta chains below all came from one sample that was sequenced in a study of blood T cell repertoires in COVID-19. The assay was immunoSEQ multiplex PCR, and TCRdb's table has in-frame clones only and misses some. The sample consists of roughly 63,000 clones, around nine tenths of them appearing once. Material: peripheral blood. These receptor sequences come from a human donor in a cohort sampled during active COVID-19.

The chain recombines TRBV4-2 with TRBJ1-2, with 7 bases matching TRBD1. Losses at the gene ends were 1 base for V and 7 bases for J; bases not matched to a gene: 3. Per germline, CDR1 LGHNA and CDR2 YNFKEQ. The CDR3 runs to 13 residues. This CDR3 is CASSQGGGSGYTF. The CDR3 nucleotides are TGTGCCAGCAGCCAAGGAGGGGGCTCTGGCTACACCTTC.

The chain couples TRBV28 to TRBJ2-7; weak D call: TRBD1 (6 bases). CDR1 and CDR2 (germline): MDHEN, SYDVKM. The CDR3 has 15 amino acids. Trimming removed 6 bases at V and 4 bases at J, with 19 bases between. The CDR3 is CASSPPGHDRYEQYF. The CDR3 DNA is TGTGCCAGCAGCCCCCCGGGACACGACCGGTACGAGCAGTACTTC.

The V call is TRBV5-6, the J call TRBJ2-7; 9 bases fit TRBD2. Looked up from germline, CDR1 is SGHDT and CDR2 is YYEEEE. V gave up 1 base and J gave up 0 bases; unmatched junction bases: 11. This CDR3 has 18 amino acids. This CDR3 reads CASSLTAGGWMSSYEQYF. For the CDR3, the DNA is TGTGCCAGCAGCTTGACAGCGGGGGGTTGGATGAGCTCCTACGAGCAGTACTTC.

V is TRBV7-6 and J is TRBJ1-1; TRBD1 agrees at 7 bases. This CDR3 is built from 16 residues. Trimming removed 5 bases from V and 1 base from J; junction bases left unmatched: 10. Germline V CDR1 and CDR2: SGHVS, FNYEAQ. DNA of the CDR3: TGTGCCAGCAGCCTATACCCCGGGACAGAGAACACTGAAGCTTTCTTT. This translates into CASSLYPGTENTEAFF.

The chain joins TRBV6-6 to TRBJ2-3; TRBD2 matches at 8 bases. Losses at the gene ends were 7 bases for V and 4 bases for J; bases not matched to a gene: 7. The CDR3 length is 14 residues. Germline V lookup: CDR1 MNHNY, CDR2 SVGAGI (reference sequence). The CDR3 reads CASIPGLGPDTQYF. The DNA of the CDR3 is TGTGCCAGCATCCCGGGACTAGGACCAGATACGCAGTATTTT.

This rearrangement joins TRBV28 to TRBJ1-6; D may be TRBD1 (5 bases). Looked up from germline, CDR1 is MDHEN and CDR2 is SYDVKM. The V end lost 6 bases, the J end lost 5 bases, and 11 bases lay between the germline ends. The CDR3 extends over 14 amino acids. The CDR3 coding sequence is TGTGCCAGCAGCCCCGGGACTGATAATTCACCCCTCCACTTT. Amino acids: CASSPGTDNSPLHF. Looking up the rest from reference TRBV28 and TRBJ1-6 gives the full variable domain: DVKVTQSSRYLVKRTGEKVFLECVQDMDHENMFWYRQDPGLGLRLIYFSYDVKMKEKGDIPEGYSVSREKKERFSLILESASTNQTSMYLCASSPGTDNSPLHFGNGTRLTVT.

The chain couples TRBV3-1 (or the pseudogene TRBV3-2) to TRBJ1-5; D is perhaps TRBD1 (5 bases). Between the trimmed V and J ends, which lost 6 bases and 2 bases, there was a span of 14 bases. The CDR3 sequence is 15 residues long. The germline gives CDR1 LGHDT, CDR2 YNNKEL (reference sequence). The CDR3 sequence: CASSGGVGGNQPQHF. The CDR3 bases are TGTGCCAGCAGTGGGGGGGTCGGTGGCAATCAGCCCCAGCATTTT.

This clone was recorded once. The J gene is TRBJ2-6, the V gene TRBV23-1, with 13 bases that match TRBD2. TRBV23-1 is sorted into the ORF group, with uncertain function. This CDR3 comprises 17 residues. J lost 2 bases, V lost 7 bases, and 5 bases had no gene match. The CDR3 DNA sequence: TGCGCCAGCATACTAGCGGGAGGGCCTCCTGGGGCCAACGTCCTGACTTTC. This sequence encodes CASILAGGPPGANVLTF.

The chain has TRBV30 and TRBJ1-2; D uncertain. V was trimmed by 5 bases and J by 0 bases, leaving 10 bases between them. The CDR3 consists of 13 residues. CDR1 is GTSNPN, CDR2 SVGIG, per germline (reference sequence). The CDR3: CAWSLSPNYGYTF. In nucleotides, the CDR3 is TGTGCCTGGTCGCTTAGCCCTAACTATGGCTACACCTTC.